The rows below give T cell receptor beta chains drawn from one sample of a study of cytomegalovirus exposure and HLA in healthy donors. TCRdb keeps only in-frame clones here, not all; method: immunoSEQ multiplex PCR. The sample records roughly 120,000 clones, about four fifths being singletons. The sequencing input was PBMCs. Receptor source: a woman in her twenties or thirties in good health and CMV-seronegative. The CDR3 runs from the conserved cysteine through the conserved F or W. The D gene is left open where the match is weak. Clone sizes are given selectively: once, few, many, or a class where the clone is expanded.

TRBV27,-,TRBJ2-7,-,13,TGTGCCAGCAGTTTCGCCGGAGCGTACGAGCAGTACTTC,CASSFAGAYEQYF
TRBV7-2,-,TRBJ2-1,-,15,TGTGCCAGCAGCTTAGTGGGACAACTCTACAATGAGCAGTTCTTC,CASSLVGQLYNEQFF
TRBV9,-,TRBJ1-3,-,14,TGTGCCAGCAGCGTAGGTGAGGTTGGAAACACCATATATTTT,CASSVGEVGNTIYF
TRBV14,-,TRBJ1-5,-,14,TGTGCCAGCAGCCGCAGCGGGGCGATTCAGCCCCAGCATTTT,CASSRSGAIQPQHF
TRBV6-1,TRBD1,TRBJ1-1,-,13,TGTGCCAGCAGTGGAGCGGACAGGGTTAAGGCTTTCTTT,CASSGADRVKAFF
TRBV19,TRBD2,TRBJ2-1,-,17,TGTGCCAGTAGTCCCCCTAGCGGGAGGGCCCAAAACAATGAGCAGTTCTTC,CASSPPSGRAQNNEQFF
TRBV20-1,-,TRBJ2-3,-,11,TGCAGTGCTAGAGCCGGGGATACGCAGTATTTT,CSARAGDTQYF
TRBV9,-,TRBJ2-5,-,13,TGTGCCAGCAGGGACGGACATACGGAGACCCAGTACTTC,CASRDGHTETQYF
TRBV28,-,TRBJ1-2,-,13,TGTGCCAGCAGTCAAAGAACAGGATATGGCTACACCTTC,CASSQRTGYGYTF
TRBV2,TRBD2,TRBJ2-7,once,14,TGTGCCAGCAGTGGGGGGACTAGCGGGAGGATGCTGTACTTC,CASSGGTSGRMLYF
TRBV6-5,TRBD1,TRBJ1-1,-,13,TGTGCCAGCAGCTCGACAGGGGGCATTGAAGCTTTCTTT,CASSSTGGIEAFF
TRBV27,-,TRBJ2-3,-,14,TGTGCCAGCAGTTTATGGAGCTCCACAGATACGCAGTATTTT,CASSLWSSTDTQYF
TRBV6-1,-,TRBJ1-2,-,12,TGTGCCAGCAGTGAGGGGGGGAAAAGCTACACCTTC,CASSEGGKSYTF
TRBV6-5,-,TRBJ2-2,-,15,TGTGCCAGCAGTGCGCTCGGTGGGAACACCGGGGAGCTGTTTTTT,CASSALGGNTGELFF
TRBV10-3,-,TRBJ2-1,-,10,TGTGCCATCGGCTTTGGTGAGCAGTTCTTC,CAIGFGEQFF
TRBV19,-,TRBJ2-7,-,12,TGTGCCAGTAGGGGGGCCACCTACGAGCAGTACTTC,CASRGATYEQYF
TRBV11-1,-,TRBJ2-2,-,16,TGTGCCAGCAGCGTCGGAGGGGGCGTTAGGACCGGGGAGCTGTTTTTT,CASSVGGGVRTGELFF
TRBV11-2,TRBD1,TRBJ1-4,-,14,TGTGCCAGCAGCTTGACAGGGGTAAATGAAAAACTGTTTTTT,CASSLTGVNEKLFF
TRBV7-9,TRBD2,TRBJ2-7,-,13,TGTGCCAGCAGCTCCCTAGCGGGAGGTCAGCAGTACTTC,CASSSLAGGQQYF
TRBV6-6,TRBD1,TRBJ2-7,few,15,TGTGCCAGCACCCAGCCAGGGACAGGGACGTACGAGCAGTACTTC,CASTQPGTGTYEQYF
TRBV7-6,-,TRBJ2-7,-,16,TGTGCCAGCAGCCCCGTGGGGCTAGGGGGCTCCTACGAGCAGTACTTC,CASSPVGLGGSYEQYF
TRBV19,-,TRBJ2-1,few,13,TGTGCCAGTAAAGGAGGGCAATACAATGAGCAGTTCTTC,CASKGGQYNEQFF
TRBV13,-,TRBJ1-2,-,14,TGTGCCAGCAGCTTGGGTGGGGGGGGCAGCGGCTACACCTTC,CASSLGGGGSGYTF
TRBV27,TRBD1,TRBJ2-7,-,14,TGTGCCAGCAGGCGGGGACAGGGGGCCTACGAGCAGTACTTC,CASRRGQGAYEQYF
TRBV5-1,TRBD2,TRBJ2-2,-,16,TGCGCCAGCAGCAGACTAGCGGGAGGGGGCACCGGGGAGCTGTTTTTT,CASSRLAGGGTGELFF
TRBV6-1,-,TRBJ1-2,-,15,TGTGCCAGCAGCCAAAACAGGGCGCACAACTATGGCTACACCTTC,CASSQNRAHNYGYTF
TRBV7-8,-,TRBJ2-5,-,15,TGTGCCAGCAGCCAAGATGGGACTGTACAAGAGACCCAGTACTTC,CASSQDGTVQETQYF
TRBV27,TRBD1,TRBJ2-6,-,17,TGTGCCAGCAGTTCGGACAGGGTCCCCTCTGGGGCCAACGTCCTGACTTTC,CASSSDRVPSGANVLTF
TRBV19,-,TRBJ2-5,-,16,TGTGCCAGTAGTATCGGGGTTTCGGAATACCAAGAGACCCAGTACTTC,CASSIGVSEYQETQYF
TRBV7-2,TRBD1,TRBJ1-2,few,16,TGTGCCAGCAGCCTACAGAGCGACAGGGTTGGTTCTGGCTACACCTTC,CASSLQSDRVGSGYTF
TRBV27,TRBD2,TRBJ2-7,-,14,TGTGCCAGTAAGACGGGACTAGCGGGGTACGAGCAGTACTTC,CASKTGLAGYEQYF
TRBV25-1,-,TRBJ2-7,-,12,TGTGCCAGCAGTGAGGCTGTCTACGAGCAGTACTTC,CASSEAVYEQYF
TRBV7-9,-,TRBJ2-7,-,12,TGTTCCAGCAGCGACCCGGGCTACGAGCAGTACTTC,CSSSDPGYEQYF
TRBV7-9,TRBD1,TRBJ1-3,-,13,TGTGCCAGCAGCTTAGCAAAGGGGGCCGGCATATATTTT,CASSLAKGAGIYF
TRBV2,TRBD1,TRBJ1-4,-,19,TGTGCCAGCAGTGACCCTCTTGCAGGGGGCATAGGAACTAATGAAAAACTGTTTTTT,CASSDPLAGGIGTNEKLFF
TRBV5-1,-,TRBJ2-7,-,12,TGCGCCAGCAGAAGGGGGTCCCACGAGCAGTACTTC,CASRRGSHEQYF
TRBV4-1,-,TRBJ1-5,-,17,TGCGCCAGCAGCCATCCCGGAGGAGGAATTAGCAATCAGCCCCAGCATTTT,CASSHPGGGISNQPQHF
TRBV13,TRBD1,TRBJ2-1,-,15,TGTGCCAGCAGCCCAAGTCCGGGACAGTATAATGAGCAGTTCTTC,CASSPSPGQYNEQFF
TRBV11-2,-,TRBJ1-2,-,16,TGTGCCAGCAGCCCCGGGACACTCTCTTCTGGCTATGGCTACACCTTC,CASSPGTLSSGYGYTF
TRBV19,-,TRBJ1-1,medium-sized,13,TGTGCCAGTACCCTACAGTTGAACACTGAAGCTTTCTTT,CASTLQLNTEAFF
TRBV6-4,-,TRBJ1-2,-,15,TGTGCCAGCAGTGACTCGACGGAAGGGGGCTATGGCTACACCTTC,CASSDSTEGGYGYTF
TRBV10-3,TRBD1,TRBJ2-7,-,15,TGTGCCAGCAGTGAAGCCGGGACAGGGGGCTACGAGCAGTACTTC,CASSEAGTGGYEQYF
TRBV19,-,TRBJ2-1,-,13,TGTGCCAGTAGTATCTTCCAGAGCGATGAGCAGTTCTTC,CASSIFQSDEQFF
TRBV6-1,-,TRBJ1-1,-,15,TGTGCCAGCAGTGATACCGGGACGGGGGGGTTTGCAGCTTTCTTT,CASSDTGTGGFAAFF